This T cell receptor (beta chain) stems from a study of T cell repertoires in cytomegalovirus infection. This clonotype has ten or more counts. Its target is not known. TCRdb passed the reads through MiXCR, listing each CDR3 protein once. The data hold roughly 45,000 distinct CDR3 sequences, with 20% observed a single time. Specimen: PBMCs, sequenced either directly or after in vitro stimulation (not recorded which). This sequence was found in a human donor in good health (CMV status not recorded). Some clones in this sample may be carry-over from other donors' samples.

CDR3 amino acids: CASSPFSGGAYNEQFF. The CDR3 nucleotides read TGTGCCAGCTCACCATTTAGCGGGGGGGCCTACAATGAGCAGTTCTTC. This chain links TRBV18 with TRBJ2-1; 11 nucleotides agree with TRBD2. This CDR3 has 16 residues. Germline V gene lookup returns CDR1 KGHSH and CDR2 LQKENI. Losses at the gene ends were 2 bases for V and 2 bases for J; bases not matched to a gene: 2.